The TCR beta chain under discussion was sequenced for a study of shared clonotypes between healthy human individuals. Sequenced by immunoSEQ multiplex PCR; TCRdb stores in-frame clones only, minus some. This sample has 550,000 to 800,000 clones, with 80% to 95% found just once. This CDR3 comprises 15 residues. The germline gives CDR1 SGHRS, CDR2 YFSETQ. The V and J ends lost 3 bases and 12 bases respectively, with 25 bases between them. The sample consisted of memory CD8+ T cells from PBMCs. Subset noted: CD45RO+ cells pooled with CCR7-negative TemRA cells. The clonotype comes from a man younger than 35 in good health. Some clones in this sample may be carry-over from other donors' samples. The chain carries TRBV5-1 and TRBJ2-7; D is perhaps TRBD2 (5 bases). The CDR3 sequence is CASSSSVELSGFRYF. The CDR3 DNA reads as TGCGCCAGCAGCTCCTCTGTGGAGCTAAGCGGATTTCGGTACTTC.